This entry features one TCR beta chain sequence. The data belong to a study of blood T cell repertoires in COVID-19. Background on the study: Samples came from the United States, Italy and Spain, spanning acute and convalescent COVID-19. T cells, B-cell-depleted T cells, or PBMCs supplied cDNA or gDNA.

Germline V gene lookup returns CDR1 WNHNN and CDR2 SYGVQD (reference sequence). The V gene end was trimmed by 8 bases and the J gene end by 9 bases; junction bases not matched to a gene: 4. The CDR3 consists of 11 residues. Original processing notes: Reference gene primer amplification gave estimated nucleated cell counts. Profiling relied on immunoSEQ multiplex PCR, and the TCRdb table lists in-frame clones only, not all of them. That table supplies the V and J calls and clone size; D and trimming were determined from the DNA. The sample gives roughly 180,000 clones, 86% of which show up once; almost 1% is in the top ten.

The rearrangement joins TRBV10-1 to TRBJ2-1, with 7 bases matching TRBD2. The TCR sequence derives from a man between 18 and 29 years old with acute or convalescent COVID-19. Sequencing input: peripheral blood. As DNA, the CDR3 is TGCGCCAGCTCGGGGGGTAGTGAGCAGTTCTTC. It is translated as CASSGGSEQFF.